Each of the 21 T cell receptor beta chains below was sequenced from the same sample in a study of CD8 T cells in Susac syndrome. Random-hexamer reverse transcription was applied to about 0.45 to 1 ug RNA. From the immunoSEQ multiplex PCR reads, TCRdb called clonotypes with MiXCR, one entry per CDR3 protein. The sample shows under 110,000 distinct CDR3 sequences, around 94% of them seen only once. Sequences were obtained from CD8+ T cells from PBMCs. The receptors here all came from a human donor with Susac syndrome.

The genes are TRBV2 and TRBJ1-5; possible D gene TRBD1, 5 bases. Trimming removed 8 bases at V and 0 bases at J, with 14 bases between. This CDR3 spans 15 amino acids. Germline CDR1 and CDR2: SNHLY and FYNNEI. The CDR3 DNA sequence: TGTGCCAGCTTCCTAAATCAGGGTAGCAATCAGCCCCAGCATTTT. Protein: CASFLNQGSNQPQHF.

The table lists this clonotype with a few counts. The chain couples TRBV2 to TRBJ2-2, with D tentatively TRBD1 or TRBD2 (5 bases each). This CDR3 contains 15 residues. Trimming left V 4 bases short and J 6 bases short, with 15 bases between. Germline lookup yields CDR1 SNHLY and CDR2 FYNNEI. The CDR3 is CASSAGFVAPGELFF. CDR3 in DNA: TGTGCCAGCAGTGCAGGGTTCGTAGCGCCCGGGGAGCTGTTTTTT.

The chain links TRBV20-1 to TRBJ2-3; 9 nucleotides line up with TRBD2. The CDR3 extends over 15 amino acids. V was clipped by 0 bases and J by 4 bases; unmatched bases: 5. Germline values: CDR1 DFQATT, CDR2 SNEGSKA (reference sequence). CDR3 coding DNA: TGCAGTGCTAGAGAGGCTAGCGGGGCCCCAGATACGCAGTATTTT. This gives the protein CSAREASGAPDTQYF.

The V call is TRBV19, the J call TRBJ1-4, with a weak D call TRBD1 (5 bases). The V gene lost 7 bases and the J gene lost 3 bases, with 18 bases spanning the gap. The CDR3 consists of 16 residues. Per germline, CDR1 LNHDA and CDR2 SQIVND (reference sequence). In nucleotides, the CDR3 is TGTGCCAGTAAATTGGAATTGGGGGAGTCTAATGAAAAACTGTTTTTT. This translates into CASKLELGESNEKLFF.

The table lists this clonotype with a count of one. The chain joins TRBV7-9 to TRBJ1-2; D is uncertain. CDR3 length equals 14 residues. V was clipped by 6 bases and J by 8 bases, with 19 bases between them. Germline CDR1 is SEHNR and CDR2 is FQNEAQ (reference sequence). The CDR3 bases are TGTGCCAGCAGACATCCCAAAGAAGGTAGAGGCTACACCTTC. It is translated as CASRHPKEGRGYTF.

The chain's CDR3 is CASSPQNGGSVDTQYF. The CDR3 DNA is TGTGCCAGCAGCCCTCAGAACGGGGGGTCCGTAGATACGCAGTATTTT. The gene calls are TRBV7-9 and TRBJ2-3; 7 nucleotides align to TRBD2. The CDR3 runs 16 residues. V lost 5 bases and J lost 5; bases outside the gene matches: 13. Germline V gene sequence: CDR1 SEHNR, CDR2 FQNEAQ (reference sequence).

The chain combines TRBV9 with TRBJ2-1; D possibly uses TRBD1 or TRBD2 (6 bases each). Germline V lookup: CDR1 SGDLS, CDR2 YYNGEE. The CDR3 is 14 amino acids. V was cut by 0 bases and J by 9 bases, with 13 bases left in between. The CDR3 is CASSVGGLGGEQFF. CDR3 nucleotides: TGTGCCAGCAGCGTAGGGGGGCTGGGGGGTGAGCAGTTCTTC.

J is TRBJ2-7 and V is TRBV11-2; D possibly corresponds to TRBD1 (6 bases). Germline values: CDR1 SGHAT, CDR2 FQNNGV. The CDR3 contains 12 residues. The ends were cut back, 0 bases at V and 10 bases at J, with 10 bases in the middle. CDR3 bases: TGTGCCAGCAGCTTAGATGGGGGCCCTCAGTACTTC. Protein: CASSLDGGPQYF.

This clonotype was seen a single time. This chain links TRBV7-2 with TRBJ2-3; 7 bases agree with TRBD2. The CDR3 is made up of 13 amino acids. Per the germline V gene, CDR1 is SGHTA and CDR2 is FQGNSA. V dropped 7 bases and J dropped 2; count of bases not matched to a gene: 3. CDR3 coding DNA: TGTGCCAGCAAAGCGGGGCTCACAGATACGCAGTATTTT. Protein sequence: CASKAGLTDTQYF.

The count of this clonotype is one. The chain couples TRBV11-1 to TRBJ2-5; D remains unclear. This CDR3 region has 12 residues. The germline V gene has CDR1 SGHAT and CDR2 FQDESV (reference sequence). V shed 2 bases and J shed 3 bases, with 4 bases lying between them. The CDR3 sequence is CASSLREETQYF. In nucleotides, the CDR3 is TGTGCCAGCAGCTTAAGGGAAGAGACCCAGTACTTC.

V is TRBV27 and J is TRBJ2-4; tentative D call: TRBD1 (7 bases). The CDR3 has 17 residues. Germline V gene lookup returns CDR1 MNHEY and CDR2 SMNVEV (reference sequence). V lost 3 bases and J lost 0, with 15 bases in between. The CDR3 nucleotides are TGTGCCAGCAGTTTGTCAGGGGGGAACGTAGCCAAAAACATTCAGTACTTC. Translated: CASSLSGGNVAKNIQYF.

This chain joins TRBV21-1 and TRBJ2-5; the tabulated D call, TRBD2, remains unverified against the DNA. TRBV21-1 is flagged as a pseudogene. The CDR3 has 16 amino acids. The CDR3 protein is CASSKLGIAQQETQYF. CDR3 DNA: TGTGCCAGCAGCAAATTGGGGATAGCCCAACAAGAGACCCAGTACTTC.

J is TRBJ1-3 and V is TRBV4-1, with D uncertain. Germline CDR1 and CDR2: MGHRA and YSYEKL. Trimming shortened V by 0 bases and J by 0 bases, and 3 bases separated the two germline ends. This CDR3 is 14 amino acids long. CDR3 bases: TGCGCCAGCAGCCAAGAGATCTCTGGAAACACCATATATTTT. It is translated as CASSQEISGNTIYF.

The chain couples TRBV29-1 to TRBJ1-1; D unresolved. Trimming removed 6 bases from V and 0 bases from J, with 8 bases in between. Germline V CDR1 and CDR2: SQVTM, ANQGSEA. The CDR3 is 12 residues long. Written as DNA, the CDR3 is TGCAGCGTACTCACAGTGAACACTGAAGCTTTCTTT. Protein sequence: CSVLTVNTEAFF. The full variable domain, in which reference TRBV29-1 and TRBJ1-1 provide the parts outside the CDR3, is SAVISQKPSRDICQRGTSLTIQCQVDSQVTMMFWYRQQPGQSLTLIATANQGSEATYESGFVIDKFPISRPNLTFSTLTVSNMSPEDSSIYLCSVLTVNTEAFFGQGTRLTVV.

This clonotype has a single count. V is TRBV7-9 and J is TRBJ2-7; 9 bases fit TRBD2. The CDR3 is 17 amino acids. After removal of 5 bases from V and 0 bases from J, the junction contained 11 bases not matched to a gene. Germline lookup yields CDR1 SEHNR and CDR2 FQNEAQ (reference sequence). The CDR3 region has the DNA TGTGCCAGCAGCCCGAGACTAGCGGACACATCCTCCTACGAGCAGTACTTC. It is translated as CASSPRLADTSSYEQYF.

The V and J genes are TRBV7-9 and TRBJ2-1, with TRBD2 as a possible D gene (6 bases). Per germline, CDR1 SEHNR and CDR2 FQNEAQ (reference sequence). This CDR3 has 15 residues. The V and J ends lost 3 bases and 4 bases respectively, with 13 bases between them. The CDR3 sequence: CASSFAGGTYNEQFF. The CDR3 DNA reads TGTGCCAGCAGCTTCGCCGGGGGAACATACAATGAGCAGTTCTTC.

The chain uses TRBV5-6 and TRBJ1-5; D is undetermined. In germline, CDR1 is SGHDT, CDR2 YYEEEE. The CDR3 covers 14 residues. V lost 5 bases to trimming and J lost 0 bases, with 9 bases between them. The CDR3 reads CASRMWGSNQPQHF. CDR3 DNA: TGTGCCAGCAGGATGTGGGGTAGCAATCAGCCCCAGCATTTT.

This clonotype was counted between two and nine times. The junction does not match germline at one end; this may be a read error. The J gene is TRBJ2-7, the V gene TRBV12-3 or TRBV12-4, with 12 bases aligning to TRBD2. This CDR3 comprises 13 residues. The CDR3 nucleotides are TGTGCCAGCAGTCTAGCGGGGGGGTACGAGCAGTACTTC. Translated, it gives CASSLAGGYEQYF.

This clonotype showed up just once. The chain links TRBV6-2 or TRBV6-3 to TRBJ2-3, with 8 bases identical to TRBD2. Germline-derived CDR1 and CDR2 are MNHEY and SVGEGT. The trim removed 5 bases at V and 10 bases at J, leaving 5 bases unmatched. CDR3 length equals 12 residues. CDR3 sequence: CASSVWGLAQYF. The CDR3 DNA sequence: TGTGCCAGCAGTGTGTGGGGACTAGCGCAGTATTTT.

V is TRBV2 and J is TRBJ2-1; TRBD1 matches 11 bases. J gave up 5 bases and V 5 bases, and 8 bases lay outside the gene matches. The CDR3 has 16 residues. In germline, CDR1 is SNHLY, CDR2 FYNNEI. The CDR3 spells CASSTRTGGVNNEQFF. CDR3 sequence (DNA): TGTGCCAGCAGTACCAGGACAGGGGGCGTAAACAATGAGCAGTTCTTC.

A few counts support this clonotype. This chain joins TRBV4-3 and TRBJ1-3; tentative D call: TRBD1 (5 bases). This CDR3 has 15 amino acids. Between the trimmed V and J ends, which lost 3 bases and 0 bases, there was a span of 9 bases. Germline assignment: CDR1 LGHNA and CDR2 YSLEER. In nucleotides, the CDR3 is TGCGCCAGCAGCCATCCGGGACCCTCTGGAAACACCATATATTTT. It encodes CASSHPGPSGNTIYF.